Given below is one T cell receptor (beta chain) in context. This entry comes from a study of human CD4 T cells and Enterobacteriaceae. Ex vivo total memory CD4+ cells were sequenced at deep level. Clones were sequenced by immunoSEQ multiplex PCR, and TCRdb holds only the in-frame ones, with some missing. The repertoire has 25,000 to 35,000 clones, roughly 80% of them found once; the top ten carry around 0.88%. Memory CD4+ T cells were sorted as all CD4+ cells except CD45RA+CCR7+CD95- naive cells, over 98% pure. In germline, CDR1 is MDHEN, CDR2 SYDVKM. This CDR3 contains 13 residues. Trimming left V 7 bases short and J 5 bases short, with 14 bases between.

The receptor was derived from a human donor in good health. The sequencing sample was made of memory CD4+ T cells from blood. The V and J genes are TRBV28 and TRBJ1-2; D ambiguous. CDR3 DNA: TGTGCCAGCACCTTAAGAGCTGAGTATGGCTACACCTTC. Translating gives CASTLRAEYGYTF.